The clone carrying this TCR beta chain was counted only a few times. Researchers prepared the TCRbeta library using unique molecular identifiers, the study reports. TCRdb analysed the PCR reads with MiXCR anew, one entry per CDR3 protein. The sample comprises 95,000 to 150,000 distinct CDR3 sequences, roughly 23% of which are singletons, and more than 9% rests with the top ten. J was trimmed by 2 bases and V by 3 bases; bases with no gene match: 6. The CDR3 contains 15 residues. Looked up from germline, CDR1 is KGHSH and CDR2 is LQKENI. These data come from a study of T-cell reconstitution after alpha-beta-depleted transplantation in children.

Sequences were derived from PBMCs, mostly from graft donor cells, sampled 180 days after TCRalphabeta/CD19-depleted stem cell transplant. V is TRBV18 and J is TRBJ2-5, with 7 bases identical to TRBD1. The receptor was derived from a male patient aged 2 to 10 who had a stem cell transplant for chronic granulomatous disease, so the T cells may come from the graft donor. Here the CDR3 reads CASSPRDSLQETQYF. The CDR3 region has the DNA TGTGCCAGCTCACCTCGGGACAGTCTACAAGAGACCCAGTACTTC.